These 20 T cell receptor beta chains came from one sample sequenced in a study of cytotoxic CD8 clonotypes in ibrutinib-treated CLL. This table comes from immunoSEQ multiplex PCR, and its TCRdb copy is limited to in-frame clones, with some not included. The sample yields some 150,000 clones, 80% seen once. The sample here was PBMCs, taken after 36 months of ibrutinib treatment. The receptors stem from a human donor with chronic lymphocytic leukemia.

This sequence joins TRBV18 and TRBJ2-7; D unresolved. Germline assignment: CDR1 KGHSH and CDR2 LQKENI. V gave up 2 bases and J gave up 3 bases, with 8 bases separating them. This CDR3 spans 13 amino acids. The CDR3 region has the DNA TGTGCCAGCTCACCAAATTATTACTACGAGCAGTACTTC. It is translated as CASSPNYYYEQYF.

The chain links TRBV20-1 to TRBJ2-7; no clear D. V lost 7 bases and J 3 bases, leaving 10 bases between the germline ends. The germline V gene has CDR1 DFQATT and CDR2 SNEGSKA (reference sequence). The CDR3 spans 11 residues. The CDR3 spells CSVTSGYEQYF. CDR3 in DNA: TGCAGTGTCACATCCGGCTACGAGCAGTACTTC.

The chain links TRBV10-3 to TRBJ2-7; tentatively, D is TRBD2 (6 bases). The CDR3 is 13 amino acids. V gave up 3 bases and J gave up 12 bases, with 18 bases separating them. Germline V CDR1 and CDR2: ENHRY, SYGVKD. The CDR3 DNA reads TGTGCCATCAGTGAAGGGGACTCGCTCCACCTGTACTTC. This encodes CAISEGDSLHLYF.

A single count supports this clone. The chain uses TRBV6-5 and TRBJ2-7, with TRBD1 as a possible D gene (6 bases). This CDR3 comprises 12 residues. V lost 11 bases to trimming and J lost 4 bases, with 15 bases between them. Germline assignment: CDR1 MNHEY and CDR2 SVGAGI. The CDR3, as DNA: TGTGCCCTTACCAGGGGCCTTTACGAGCAGTACTTC. Amino acid sequence: CALTRGLYEQYF.

The chain uses TRBV27 and TRBJ2-2; 7 bases align to TRBD2. Per germline, CDR1 MNHEY and CDR2 SMNVEV (reference sequence). The V segment lost 6 bases and the J segment 5 bases; nucleotides outside the gene matches: 12. The CDR3 is made up of 16 amino acids. CDR3 in amino acids: CASRTRVWGGTGELFF. For the CDR3, the DNA is TGTGCCAGCAGAACCCGGGTTTGGGGGGGAACCGGGGAGCTGTTTTTT.

The CDR3 spells CASRAWTGPEAFF. The CDR3 nucleotides are TGTGCCAGCAGGGCTTGGACAGGGCCTGAAGCTTTCTTT. The chain is built from TRBV11-2 and TRBJ1-1; 8 bases fit TRBD1. V was clipped by 6 bases and J by 6 bases; unmatched bases: 6. There are 13 residues in the CDR3. Looked up from germline, CDR1 is SGHAT and CDR2 is FQNNGV.

By share, this clone counts as medium-sized. CDR3 coding DNA: TGTGCCTGGAGTAGACAGTCCCATCAGCCCCAGCATTTT. The encoded protein is CAWSRQSHQPQHF. This chain joins TRBV30 and TRBJ1-5, with D perhaps TRBD1 (5 bases). The V end was cut by 2 bases, the J end by 5 bases, with 10 bases between. Germline CDR1 and CDR2: GTSNPN and SVGIG (reference sequence). The CDR3 runs to 13 residues.

The chain links TRBV22-1 to TRBJ1-2; TRBD1 is taken as the D call from the table, unchecked against the DNA. TRBV22-1 is labeled a pseudogene. The CDR3 contains 16 residues. DNA for the CDR3: TGTCCTGGGAGCGACTGTCGGACAGGGTCAGGCTATGGCTACACCTTC. Its translation is CPGSDCRTGSGYGYTF.

This sequence joins TRBV2 and TRBJ2-1; 14 nucleotides align to TRBD2. CDR3 length: 15 amino acids. The V gene end was trimmed by 8 bases and the J gene end by 7 bases; junction bases not matched to a gene: 7. The germline gives CDR1 SNHLY, CDR2 FYNNEI. CDR3 DNA: TGTGCCAGCCTTCGACTAGCGGGGGGGCGGAATGAGCAGTTCTTC. It encodes CASLRLAGGRNEQFF.

The chain has TRBV25-1 and TRBJ1-1; the D is unclear. Germline-derived CDR1 and CDR2 are MGHDK and SYGVNS. Trimming shortened V by 3 bases and J by 11 bases, and 10 bases separated the two germline ends. There are 11 residues in the CDR3. CDR3 in DNA: TGTGCCAGCAGTGATGGGCCCAGGGCTTTCTTT. Translating it yields CASSDGPRAFF.

This clone came up a few times. This chain's CDR3 is CASSLGSLNTEAFF. In DNA, the CDR3 is TGTGCCAGCAGCTTAGGCTCCTTGAACACTGAAGCTTTCTTT. This sequence joins TRBV13 and TRBJ1-1; no clear D. V lost 0 bases and J lost 0, with 5 bases in between. Germline CDR1 is PRHDT and CDR2 is FYEKMQ (reference sequence). CDR3 length: 14 amino acids. Supplemented by reference TRBV13 and TRBJ1-1, the full variable domain reads AAGVIQSPRHLIKEKRETATLKCYPIPRHDTVYWYQQGPGQDPQFLISFYEKMQSDKGSIPDRFSAQQFSDYHSELNMSSLELGDSALYFCASSLGSLNTEAFFGQGTRLTVV.

J is TRBJ1-5 and V is TRBV30; D possibly corresponds to TRBD1 (5 bases). Germline V gene sequence: CDR1 GTSNPN, CDR2 SVGIG (reference sequence). The ends were cut back, 7 bases at V and 6 bases at J, with 16 bases in the middle. The CDR3 loop spans 13 amino acids. For the CDR3, the DNA is TGTGCCTCCAGGGTGGGGTACGGTCAGCCCCAGCATTTT. Translated, it gives CASRVGYGQPQHF.

The chain links TRBV5-1 to TRBJ2-5; possibly TRBD1 for D (6 bases). Germline V gene data show CDR1 as SGHRS and CDR2 as YFSETQ. CDR3 length equals 13 residues. The ends were cut back, 5 bases at V and 3 bases at J, with 11 bases in the middle. The DNA of the CDR3 is TGCGCCAGCAGTTTTGCAGGGGAAGAGACCCAGTACTTC. It codes for CASSFAGEETQYF.

V gene TRBV6-1 combines with J gene TRBJ1-1; 7 nucleotides match TRBD1. There are 15 residues in the CDR3. Trimming removed 6 bases from V and 1 base from J; junction bases left unmatched: 8. In germline, CDR1 is MNHNS, CDR2 SASEGT. CDR3 DNA: TGTGCCAGCAGCCTACTGACAGGGACGAACACTGAAGCTTTCTTT. This sequence encodes CASSLLTGTNTEAFF.

This chain connects TRBV23-1 to TRBJ2-7; 9 nucleotides match TRBD1. TRBV23-1 is known as an ORF, though its function is uncertain. Germline trimming cut 6 bases from V and 0 bases from J; bases unmatched to any gene: 9. This CDR3 is 16 amino acids long. CDR3 DNA sequence: TGCGCCAGCAGACACCGGGACAGGGTCTCCTCCTACGAGCAGTACTTC. Protein: CASRHRDRVSSYEQYF.

The V and J genes are TRBV9 and TRBJ2-5, with 9 bases identical to TRBD1. J was trimmed by 4 bases and V by 3 bases; bases with no gene match: 4. This CDR3 spans 14 amino acids. From germline, CDR1 is SGDLS and CDR2 YYNGEE. CDR3 bases: TGTGCCAGCAGCGCCGGGACAGGGTTAGAGACCCAGTACTTC. As protein: CASSAGTGLETQYF.

The V and J genes are TRBV15 and TRBJ2-2, with TRBD2 matching 12 bases. From germline, CDR1 is LNHNV and CDR2 YYDKDF (reference sequence). J lost 5 bases, V lost 3 bases, and 10 bases had no gene match. This CDR3 has 18 amino acids. CDR3 nucleotide sequence: TGTGCCACCAGCAGGGGACTAGCGGGCGCAGGGGGGACCGGGGAGCTGTTTTTT. Amino acid sequence: CATSRGLAGAGGTGELFF.

The chain recombines TRBV30 with TRBJ1-5; the D is unclear. The length of the CDR3 is 14 residues. Trimming cost V 2 bases and J 6 bases, with 14 bases left between them. Germline CDR1 reads GTSNPN; CDR2 reads SVGIG (reference sequence). The DNA for the CDR3 is TGTGCCTGGAGTTTACGTCGGGTGAGTCAGCCCCAGCATTTT. It specifies CAWSLRRVSQPQHF.

The V call is TRBV2, the J call TRBJ2-1; D is unresolved. Trimming took off 4 bases at V and 10 bases at J, with 11 bases between the two ends. Germline CDR1 SNHLY, CDR2 FYNNEI. The CDR3 has 12 residues. CDR3 region: CASSGNRGEQFF. In DNA, the CDR3 is TGTGCCAGCAGTGGTAACAGAGGAGAGCAGTTCTTC.

This clone qualifies as medium-sized. This sequence joins TRBV18 and TRBJ1-1, with a weak D call TRBD1 (6 bases). The CDR3 spans 14 residues. CDR1 is KGHSH, CDR2 LQKENI, per germline. Trimming shortened V by 6 bases and J by 7 bases, and 18 bases separated the two germline ends. CDR3 amino acids: CASSGLGTRFEAFF. DNA of the CDR3: TGTGCCAGCTCCGGACTGGGGACAAGATTTGAAGCTTTCTTT.